The present T cell receptor beta chain was sequenced within a study of blood T cell repertoires in COVID-19. In germline, CDR1 is SGHNT, CDR2 YYREEE (reference sequence). The CDR3 has 14 residues. The V segment lost 3 bases and the J segment 6 bases; nucleotides outside the gene matches: 2. Measured with immunoSEQ multiplex PCR; TCRdb has only the in-frame clones, and not every one. The sample carries about 250,000 clones, 70% to 85% recorded once. The TCR was taken from an elderly woman with acute or convalescent COVID-19. The V call is TRBV5-4, the J call TRBJ1-6, with TRBD1 matching over 8 bases. The sequenced sample consisted of peripheral blood. CDR3 sequence: CASSSTGANSPLHF. In DNA form, the CDR3 reads TGTGCCAGCAGCTCGACAGGGGCTAATTCACCCCTCCACTTT.